This is a list of T cell receptor beta chains from one sample in a study of cytomegalovirus exposure and HLA in healthy donors. Clones were read by immunoSEQ multiplex PCR, and TCRdb kept only the in-frame ones, dropping some. This table has roughly 200,000 clones, roughly 85% appearing once. The sequenced sample consisted of PBMCs. The receptor set was obtained from a woman aged 40 to 50 in good health and CMV-seronegative. The CDR3 runs from the conserved cysteine through the conserved F or W. Fields, in order: V gene, D gene, J gene, CDR3 protein. D genes are given only for firm matches.

>TRBV27|TRBD1|TRBJ2-1
CASSNLQGISYNEQFF
>TRBV5-1|TRBD2|.
CASSLLGGSSYEQYF
>TRBV7-2|TRBD2|TRBJ2-1
CASSLVGTSPLHEQFF
>TRBV2|TRBD2|TRBJ2-2
CASRKQGTSGYTGELFF
>TRBV30|TRBD2|TRBJ2-5
CAWSVSGGPGETQYF
>TRBV29-1|.|TRBJ2-7
CSVGAGVYEQYF
>TRBV7-6|.|TRBJ1-4
CASSLVAGEKLFF
>TRBV28|TRBD1|TRBJ2-5
CASSFDRGRETQYF
>TRBV5-4|TRBD1|TRBJ1-6
CASSIYAGTGWSPLHF
>TRBV29-1|.|TRBJ1-1
CSAQEGNTEAFF
>TRBV19|TRBD2|TRBJ2-7
CASSIAGLAGNEQYF
>TRBV11-2|.|TRBJ2-1
CASSLVWTTVTYNEQFF
>TRBV7-9|TRBD1|TRBJ2-4
CASSSGLAGGLKNIQYF
>TRBV27|.|TRBJ1-5
CARIVRALRDYNQPQHF
>TRBV5-1|.|TRBJ1-2
CASSLLQIDYGYTF
>TRBV6-1|TRBD1|TRBJ2-1
CASSDQGARNEQFF
>TRBV7-6|.|TRBJ2-5
CASSLNTGSQETQYF
>TRBV28|TRBD1|TRBJ1-2
CASSLVSIIPQGEDYGYTF
>TRBV19|TRBD1|TRBJ2-5
CASSTGGAGSETQYF
>TRBV9|TRBD1|TRBJ1-1
CASSPGRGSTEAFF
>TRBV15|.|TRBJ1-5
CATSRAVSDYGNQPQHF
>TRBV30|.|TRBJ1-5
CAWSEDSGHQPQHF
>TRBV5-1|TRBD2|TRBJ2-5
CASSSSGGAGETQYF
>TRBV7-9|.|TRBJ1-4
CASSLGAGGNEKLFF
>TRBV29-1|.|TRBJ2-7
CSVVSGEFEQYF
>TRBV10-3|.|TRBJ1-1
CAISESSGVEAFF
>TRBV15|TRBD2|TRBJ2-1
CATAGGAGAYNEQFF
>TRBV12-5|.|TRBJ2-7
CASGSGSYEQYF